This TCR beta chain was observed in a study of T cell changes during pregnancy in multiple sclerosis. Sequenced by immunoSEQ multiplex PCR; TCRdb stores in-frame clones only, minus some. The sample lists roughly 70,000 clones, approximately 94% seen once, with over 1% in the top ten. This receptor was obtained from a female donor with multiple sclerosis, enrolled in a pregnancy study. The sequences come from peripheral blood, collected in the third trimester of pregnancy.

CDR3 protein: CASSLRGWRGTGELFF. CDR3 coding DNA: TGTGCCAGCAGTTTACGGGGGTGGAGAGGCACCGGGGAGCTGTTTTTT. V is TRBV28 and J is TRBJ2-2; D might be TRBD2 (6 bases). Trimming stripped 2 bases from V and 4 bases from J, with 14 bases between. Looked up from germline, CDR1 is MDHEN and CDR2 is SYDVKM. This CDR3 region has 16 residues.